The rows below give T cell receptor beta chains drawn from one sample of a study of yellow fever vaccine responses in identical twins. Each CDR3 protein is one row after TCRdb ran MiXCR on the RT-PCR reads. The table includes 4,500 to 5,000 distinct CDR3 sequences, about three quarters detected once. The source was T cells from blood (PBMCs), unsorted or a sorted subset (not recorded which), collected before or after yellow fever vaccination (not recorded which). The receptors here all came from a woman between 18 and 30 years old who received the yellow fever vaccine. Each CDR3 is given with its conserved first and last residue. D genes are given only for firm matches. Not all rows give a size; the values are once, few, many and, for expanded clones, a class.

D,J,size,V,CDR3,DNA
.,TRBJ1-6,.,TRBV2,CASSENSPLHF,TGTGCCAGCAGTGAAAATTCACCCCTCCACTTT
TRBD1,TRBJ2-7,.,TRBV5-4,CASSFAGQAYEQYF,TGTGCCAGCAGCTTCGCGGGACAGGCTTACGAGCAGTACTTC
.,TRBJ1-1,few,TRBV6-4,CASSDSVGTKAFF,TGTGCCAGCAGTGACTCGGTAGGGACGAAAGCTTTCTTT
.,TRBJ2-7,once,TRBV28,CASSLAPGWYEQYF,TGTGCCAGCAGTTTAGCCCCCGGTTGGTACGAGCAGTACTTC
.,TRBJ2-7,.,TRBV2,CASSGARDGVTHEQYF,TGTGCCAGCAGTGGGGCCCGGGACGGCGTAACCCACGAGCAGTACTTC
.,TRBJ1-1,few,TRBV10-1,CASSLGNTEAFF,TGCGCCAGCAGTCTAGGGAACACTGAAGCTTTCTTT
TRBD2,TRBJ2-1,.,TRBV2,CASKTSGSRNEQFF,TGTGCCAGCAAGACTAGCGGGAGCCGCAATGAGCAGTTCTTC
.,TRBJ2-7,.,TRBV29-1,CSVESGPSSYEQYF,TGCAGCGTTGAATCTGGGCCCAGCTCCTACGAGCAGTACTTC
.,TRBJ1-2,.,TRBV3-1,CASGQGSGYYGYTF,TGTGCCAGCGGCCAGGGTTCCGGCTATTATGGCTACACCTTC
TRBD2,TRBJ2-3,.,TRBV6-2/TRBV6-3,CASSLAGTVTQYF,TGTGCCAGCAGCCTAGCGGGAACGGTTACGCAGTATTTT
.,TRBJ1-1,few,TRBV12-3/TRBV12-4,CASSPGGTEAFF,TGTGCCAGCAGCCCTGGCGGAACTGAAGCTTTCTTT
.,TRBJ2-7,.,TRBV29-1,CSVEGGRGTGFSNEQYF,TGCAGCGTTGAAGGCGGCCGTGGTACAGGGTTCAGTAACGAGCAGTACTTC
.,TRBJ1-5,.,TRBV10-1,CASSRYGTLRNQPQHF,TGCGCCAGCAGTCGGTATGGCACCCTTCGGAATCAGCCCCAGCATTTT
.,TRBJ2-5,once,TRBV29-1,CSAEGGGWETQYF,TGCAGCGCCGAGGGGGGAGGCTGGGAGACCCAGTACTTC
.,TRBJ2-3,.,TRBV2,CASSRGTDTQYF,TGTGCCAGTTCGAGGGGCACAGATACGCAGTATTTT
.,TRBJ1-5,few,TRBV6-1,CASSLGGQPQHF,TGTGCCAGCAGCTTGGGGGGTCAGCCCCAGCATTTT
.,TRBJ2-5,.,TRBV28,CASSFAYTETQYF,TGTGCCAGCAGTTTTGCCTACACGGAGACCCAGTACTTC
.,TRBJ2-5,.,TRBV5-1,CASREGRQNQETQYF,TGCGCCAGCAGGGAGGGTCGACAGAATCAAGAGACCCAGTACTTC
TRBD2,TRBJ2-1,.,TRBV29-1,CSVATGGGYNEQFF,TGCAGCGTGGCTACGGGCGGGGGGTACAATGAGCAGTTCTTC